This TCR beta chain was recovered during a study of T cells in Graves' hyperthyroidism and ophthalmopathy. This CDR3 region has 13 residues. Germline CDR1 is SGHAT and CDR2 is FQNNGV. V was trimmed by 6 bases and J by 2 bases, leaving 11 bases between them. There were TCR beta CDR3 regions amplified from RNA transcripts. Carried out on the TCR CDR3, a first-round RT-PCR used the HTBI primer set. TCRdb ran MiXCR on the multiplex PCR reads and lists one entry per CDR3 protein. The repertoire consists of some 360,000 distinct CDR3 sequences, with 11% to 15% occurring once and the leading ten covering approximately 11%.

The chain is built from TRBV11-2 and TRBJ2-7; D is unclear. The sequence came from a woman aged 55 to 70 with Graves' hyperthyroidism. The source material was blood. DNA of the CDR3: TGTGCCAGCAGACCCCCTTCCACCTACGAGCAGTACTTC. It encodes CASRPPSTYEQYF.